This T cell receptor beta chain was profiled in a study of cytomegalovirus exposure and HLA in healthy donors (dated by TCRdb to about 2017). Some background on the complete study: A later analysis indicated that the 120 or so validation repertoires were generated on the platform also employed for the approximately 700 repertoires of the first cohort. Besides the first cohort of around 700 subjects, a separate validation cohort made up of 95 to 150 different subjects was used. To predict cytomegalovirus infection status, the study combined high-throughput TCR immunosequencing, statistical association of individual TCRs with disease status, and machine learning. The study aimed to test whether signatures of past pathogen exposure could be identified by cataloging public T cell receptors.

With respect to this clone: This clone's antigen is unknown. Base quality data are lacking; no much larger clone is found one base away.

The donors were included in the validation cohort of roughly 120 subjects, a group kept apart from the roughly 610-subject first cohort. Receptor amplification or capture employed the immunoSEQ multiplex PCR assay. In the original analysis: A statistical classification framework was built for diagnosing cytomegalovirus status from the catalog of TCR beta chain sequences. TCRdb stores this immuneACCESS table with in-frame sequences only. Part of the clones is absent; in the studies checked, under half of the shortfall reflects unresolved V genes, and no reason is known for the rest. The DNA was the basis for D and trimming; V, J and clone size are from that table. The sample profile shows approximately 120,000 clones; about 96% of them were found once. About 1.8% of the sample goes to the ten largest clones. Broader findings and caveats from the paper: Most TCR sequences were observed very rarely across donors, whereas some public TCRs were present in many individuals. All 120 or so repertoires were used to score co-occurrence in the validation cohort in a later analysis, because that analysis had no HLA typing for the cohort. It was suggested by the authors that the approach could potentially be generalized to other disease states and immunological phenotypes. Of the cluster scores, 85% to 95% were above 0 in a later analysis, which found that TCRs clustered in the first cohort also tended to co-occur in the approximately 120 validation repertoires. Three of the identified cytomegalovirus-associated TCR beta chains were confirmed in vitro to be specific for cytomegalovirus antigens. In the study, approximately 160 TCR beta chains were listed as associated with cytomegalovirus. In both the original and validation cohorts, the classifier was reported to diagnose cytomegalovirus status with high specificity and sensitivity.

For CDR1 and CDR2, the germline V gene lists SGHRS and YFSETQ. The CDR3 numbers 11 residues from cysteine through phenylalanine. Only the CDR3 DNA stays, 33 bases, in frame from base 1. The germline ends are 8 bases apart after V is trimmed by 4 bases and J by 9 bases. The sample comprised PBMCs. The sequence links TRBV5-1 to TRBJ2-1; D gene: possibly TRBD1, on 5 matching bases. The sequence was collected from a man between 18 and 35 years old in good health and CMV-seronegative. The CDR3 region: CASSQGAEQFF. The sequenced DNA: TGCGCCAGCAGCCAAGGGGCTGAGCAGTTCTTC.